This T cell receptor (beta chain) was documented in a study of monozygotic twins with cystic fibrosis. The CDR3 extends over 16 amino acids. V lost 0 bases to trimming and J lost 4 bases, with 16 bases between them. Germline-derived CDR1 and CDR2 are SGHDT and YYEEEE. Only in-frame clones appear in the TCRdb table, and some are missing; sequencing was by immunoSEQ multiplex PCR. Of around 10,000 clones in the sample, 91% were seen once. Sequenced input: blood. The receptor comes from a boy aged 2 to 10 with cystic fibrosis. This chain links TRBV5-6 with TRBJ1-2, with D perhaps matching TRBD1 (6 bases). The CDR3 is CASSLGNRVVGYGYTF. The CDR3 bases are TGTGCCAGCAGCTTGGGTAACAGGGTCGTAGGCTATGGCTACACCTTC.